Listed here is a single T cell receptor (beta chain). With V trimmed by 0 bases and J by 5 bases, 4 bases remained unmatched. The CDR3 covers 14 residues. Germline values: CDR1 SGHNT, CDR2 YYREEE (reference sequence). This sample stems from a study of T cell responses to AZD1222 COVID-19 vaccine. Repertoires were generated with immunoSEQ multiplex PCR, while TCRdb's copy carries only in-frame clones and drops some. The sample carries 150,000 to 200,000 clones, roughly 92% recorded once. The TCR sequence derives from an adult who received the AZD1222 COVID-19 vaccine. Sequences were derived from peripheral blood, sampled 28 days after the second AZD1222 dose. The chain joins TRBV5-4 to TRBJ1-1, with 7 positions matching TRBD1. CDR3 in DNA: TGTGCCAGCAGCTTGGGACAGGGCCAAACTGAAGCTTTCTTT. It codes for CASSLGQGQTEAFF. Combining the CDR3 with reference TRBV5-4 and TRBJ1-1 gives the whole variable domain ETGVTQSPTHLIKTRGQQVTLRCSSQSGHNTVSWYQQALGQGPQFIFQYYREEENGRGNFPPRFSGLQFPNYSSELNVNALELDDSALYLCASSLGQGQTEAFFGQGTRLTVV.